The sequence of this T cell receptor beta chain was determined in a study of CD8 T cells in Susac syndrome. Random hexamers were used to reverse transcribe the RNA input (roughly 0.5 to 1 ug). With immunoSEQ multiplex PCR, TCR beta CDR3 was amplified across 54 Vbeta and 13 Jbeta. TCRdb reprocessed the immunoSEQ multiplex PCR reads via MiXCR and lists one record per CDR3 protein. The sample has 150,000 to 190,000 distinct CDR3 sequences; 95% are singletons. This CDR3 is 16 amino acids long. V was cut by 4 bases and J by 0 bases, with 15 bases left in between. Germline CDR1 reads MNHNY; CDR2 reads SVGAGI (reference sequence).

What was sequenced was CD4+ T cells from PBMCs. This TCR was recovered from a human donor with Susac syndrome. The rearrangement uses TRBV6-6 and TRBJ1-1; D ambiguous. As DNA, the CDR3 is TGTGCCAGCAGTTTAACCGGGAGGCTAATGAACACTGAAGCTTTCTTT. It specifies CASSLTGRLMNTEAFF.